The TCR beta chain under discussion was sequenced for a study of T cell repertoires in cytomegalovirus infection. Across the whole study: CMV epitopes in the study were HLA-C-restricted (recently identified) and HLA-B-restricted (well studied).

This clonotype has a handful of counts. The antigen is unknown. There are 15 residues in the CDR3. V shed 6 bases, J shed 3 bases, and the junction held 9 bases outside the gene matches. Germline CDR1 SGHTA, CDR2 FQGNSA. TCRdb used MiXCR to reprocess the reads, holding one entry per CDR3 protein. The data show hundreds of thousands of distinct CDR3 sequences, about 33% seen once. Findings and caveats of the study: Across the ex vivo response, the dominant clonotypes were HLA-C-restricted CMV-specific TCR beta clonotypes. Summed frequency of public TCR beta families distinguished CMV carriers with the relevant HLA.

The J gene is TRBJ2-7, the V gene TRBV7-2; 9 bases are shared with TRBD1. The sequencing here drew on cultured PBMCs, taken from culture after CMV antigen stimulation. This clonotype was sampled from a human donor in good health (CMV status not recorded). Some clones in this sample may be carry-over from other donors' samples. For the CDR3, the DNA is TGTGCCAGCAGTTCCCAGGGGACAGGGAACTACGAGCAGTACTTC. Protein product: CASSSQGTGNYEQYF.